This TCR beta chain emerged from a study of cytomegalovirus exposure and HLA in healthy donors. Study overall: The same platform was used for the 120 validation repertoires and the roughly 640 first-cohort repertoires, a later analysis reported.

Measured with immunoSEQ multiplex PCR; TCRdb has only the in-frame clones, and not every one. The sample comprises under 200,000 clones, around 80% of which are singletons, and 0.95% to 1.5% rests with the top ten. Germline values: CDR1 MGHDK, CDR2 SYGVNS. This CDR3 is 14 amino acids long. V was shortened by 2 bases and J by 10 bases, with 15 bases between the two germline ends. The sequence came from a woman aged 30 to 39 in good health and CMV-seronegative. Material: PBMCs. V and J are TRBV25-1 and TRBJ2-1, with D tentatively TRBD2 (6 bases). CDR3 protein: CASSEPGSRREQFF. CDR3 in DNA: TGTGCCAGCAGTGAACCCGGGAGCCGCCGGGAGCAGTTCTTC.